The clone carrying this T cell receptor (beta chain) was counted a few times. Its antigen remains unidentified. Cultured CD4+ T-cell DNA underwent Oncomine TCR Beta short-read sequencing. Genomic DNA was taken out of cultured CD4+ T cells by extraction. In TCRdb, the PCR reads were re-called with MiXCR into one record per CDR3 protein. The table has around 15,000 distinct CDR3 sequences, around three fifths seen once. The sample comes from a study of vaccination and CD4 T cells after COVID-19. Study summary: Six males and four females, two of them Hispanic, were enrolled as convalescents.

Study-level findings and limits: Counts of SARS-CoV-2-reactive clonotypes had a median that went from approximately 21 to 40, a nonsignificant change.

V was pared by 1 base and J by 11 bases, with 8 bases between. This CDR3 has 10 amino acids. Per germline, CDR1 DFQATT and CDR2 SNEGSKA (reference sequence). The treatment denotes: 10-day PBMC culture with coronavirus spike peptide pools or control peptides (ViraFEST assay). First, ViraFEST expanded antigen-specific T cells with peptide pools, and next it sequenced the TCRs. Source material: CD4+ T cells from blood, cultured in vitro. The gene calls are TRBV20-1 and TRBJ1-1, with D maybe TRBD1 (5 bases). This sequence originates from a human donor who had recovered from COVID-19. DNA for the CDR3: TGCAGTGCTAGAGTGGACAAGGCTTTCTTT. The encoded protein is CSARVDKAFF.